This T cell receptor beta chain was sequenced for a study of CD8+CD57+ T cells in acquired aplastic anemia (dated by TCRdb to 2017 to 2018). For context, the study as a whole: A mean of approximately 2.9 ug of DNA, ranging from roughly 0.2 to 27.4 ug, was extracted from sorted CD4+ and CD8+ cells. A CD8+CD57+ expansion meant a frequency higher than the mean frequency seen in healthy subjects.

The patients picked for sequencing were ones in whom flow cytometry had shown an expansion of CD8+CD57+ cells. Every patient had severe acquired aplastic anemia, diagnosed using the International Study of Aplastic Anemia and Agranulocytosis and Camitta criteria. At the time blood was sampled, none of the patients had received any therapy. In this study, sorted CD4+ and CD8+ T cells from the blood of healthy subjects and of severe aplastic anemia patients had their TCR repertoires deep-sequenced. Patients were enrolled in the USA under clinicaltrials.gov protocols 00001620, 01623167, 00001397, 00071045, 00081523 and 00961064. Ficoll-Paque density gradient centrifugation was used to isolate peripheral blood mononuclear cells. Before DNA extraction, CD4+ and CD8+ T cells were sorted with FACS or magnetic beads. What the research found in general, with its limitations: CD8+ Simpson's diversity did not differ significantly between patients and healthy controls (P=0.060). Around 30 CD8+ CDR3 sequences were shared between patients and controls but appeared highly expressed in patients and within their immunodominant clones.

Genomic DNA was used as template for profiling of TCR beta VDJ combinations and CDR3 sequences. An Illumina HiSeq 2000 was the platform used for TCR repertoire sequencing. As for the authors' bioinformatics: TRBV/TRBJ rearrangement plots, CDR3 size and DJ length profiles, and Simpson's diversity index were used to evaluate the repertoires. The most abundant DNA sequence in the deep sequencing data was defined as the immunodominant clone. CDR3 amino acid sequences were checked for sharing between subjects and were compared against published repertoires and the VDJdb database. Clones were called with MiXCR by TCRdb after fastp trimmed the public reads at Q25, and only in-frame beta chains were retained. Entries that share a CDR3 protein sequence are merged under the most common genes and DNA. These V and J calls originate from TCRdb's pipeline instead of the authors' own analysis. The sample table contains 200,000 to 250,000 distinct CDR3 sequences; only one count was recorded for less than 75% of them. About 60% of the sample rests with the top ten.

A note on this clonotype: The antigen it binds to is not known. Per-base quality was not reported, and no clone a single base away is much larger than it.

The germline ends are 12 bases apart after V is trimmed by 6 bases and J by 1 base. From cysteine to phenylalanine, the CDR3 is 14 amino acids long. The only DNA kept is the CDR3, 42 bases in frame from the first base. The germline V gene encodes CDR1 SEHNR and CDR2 FQNEAQ (reference sequence). The sequence is built from TRBV7-9 and TRBJ2-5, with the D gene call left open. Sequencing was performed on sorted CD4+, CD8+, or CD8+CD57+ T cells (not recorded which) from PBMCs. The clonotype originates from a human donor with aplastic anemia. The DNA sequence is as follows: TGTGCCAGCAGAGCAGTCGGCTCCCAAGAGACCCAGTACTTC. This translates into CASRAVGSQETQYF.